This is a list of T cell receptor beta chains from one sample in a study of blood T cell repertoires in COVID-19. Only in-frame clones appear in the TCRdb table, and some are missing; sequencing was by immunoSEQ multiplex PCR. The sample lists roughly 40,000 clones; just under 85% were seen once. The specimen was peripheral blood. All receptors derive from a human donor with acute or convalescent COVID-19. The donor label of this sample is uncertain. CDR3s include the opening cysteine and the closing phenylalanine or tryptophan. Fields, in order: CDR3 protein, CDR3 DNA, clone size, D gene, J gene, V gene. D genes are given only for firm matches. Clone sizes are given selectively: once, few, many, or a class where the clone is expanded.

CDR3: CASSRVFGGNEKLFF
DNA: TGTGCCAGCAGCCGAGTGTTTGGTGGTAATGAAAAACTGTTTTTT
size: -
D: -
J: TRBJ1-4
V: TRBV6-5

CDR3: CASSAVPPGQGTYEQYF
DNA: TGTGCCAGCAGTGCCGTACCCCCGGGACAGGGGACGTACGAGCAGTACTTC
size: -
D: TRBD1
J: TRBJ2-7
V: TRBV6-1

CDR3: CASSSPTGTEAFF
DNA: TGTGCCAGCAGCTCCCCCACAGGCACTGAAGCTTTCTTT
size: -
D: -
J: TRBJ1-1
V: TRBV5-4

CDR3: CASSLNTGASTDTQYF
DNA: TGTGCCAGCAGCTTGAATACAGGGGCCAGCACAGATACGCAGTATTTT
size: -
D: TRBD1
J: TRBJ2-3
V: TRBV7-2

CDR3: CASSETRGYGYTF
DNA: TGTGCCAGCAGTGAAACCAGGGGCTATGGCTACACCTTC
size: -
D: -
J: TRBJ1-2
V: TRBV6-1

CDR3: CASSYPGTGLFGELFF
DNA: TGTGCCAGTAGCTACCCCGGGACAGGGTTGTTCGGGGAGCTGTTTTTT
size: -
D: TRBD1
J: TRBJ2-2
V: TRBV19

CDR3: CASDAGGYEAFF
DNA: TGTGCCAGCGACGCCGGAGGGTATGAAGCTTTCTTT
size: once
D: -
J: TRBJ1-1
V: TRBV6-6

CDR3: CASRNSRGGNTQYF
DNA: TGTGCCAGCAGAAACTCCCGGGGGGGGAATACGCAGTATTTT
size: once
D: TRBD2
J: TRBJ2-3
V: TRBV7-2

CDR3: CASSVLSGELFF
DNA: TGTGCCAGCAGCGTCCTCTCCGGGGAGCTGTTTTTT
size: -
D: -
J: TRBJ2-2
V: TRBV9

CDR3: CASSHPTGTPYNEQFF
DNA: TGCGCCAGCAGCCACCCAACCGGGACACCGTACAATGAGCAGTTCTTC
size: -
D: -
J: TRBJ2-1
V: TRBV4-1

CDR3: CASSLVVRETQYF
DNA: TGTGCCAGCAGCTTAGTGGTGAGAGAGACCCAGTACTTC
size: once
D: -
J: TRBJ2-5
V: TRBV7-8

CDR3: CASSFPGSGVSYEQYF
DNA: TGTGCCAGCAGTTTCCCTGGCAGCGGGGTCTCCTACGAGCAGTACTTC
size: -
D: TRBD2
J: TRBJ2-7
V: TRBV6-5

CDR3: CASSSQGFDVGYTF
DNA: TGTGCCAGCAGCTCGCAGGGATTTGATGTTGGCTACACCTTC
size: -
D: -
J: TRBJ1-2
V: TRBV7-9

CDR3: CASSLSGDGQDRATEAFF
DNA: TGTGCCAGCAGTTTATCAGGAGACGGACAGGACAGGGCCACTGAAGCTTTCTTT
size: -
D: TRBD1
J: TRBJ1-1
V: TRBV28

CDR3: CSVTSGGDYNEQFF
DNA: TGCAGCGTTACTAGCGGGGGGGATTACAATGAGCAGTTCTTC
size: once
D: TRBD2
J: TRBJ2-1
V: TRBV29-1

CDR3: CSAAGTGSSYEQYF
DNA: TGCAGCGCCGCCGGGACAGGGAGCTCCTACGAGCAGTACTTC
size: -
D: TRBD1
J: TRBJ2-7
V: TRBV29-1

CDR3: CAISETGDSGANVLTF
DNA: TGTGCCATCAGTGAGACAGGAGACTCTGGGGCCAACGTCCTGACTTTC
size: -
D: -
J: TRBJ2-6
V: TRBV10-3

CDR3: CASSLEGGNSGANVLTF
DNA: TGTGCCAGCAGCTTGGAGGGAGGGAACTCTGGGGCCAACGTCCTGACTTTC
size: -
D: TRBD2
J: TRBJ2-6
V: TRBV5-8

CDR3: CATGAGGPAGELFF
DNA: TGTGCCACGGGAGCGGGGGGGCCCGCCGGGGAGCTGTTTTTT
size: once
D: TRBD2
J: TRBJ2-2
V: TRBV15

CDR3: CASNGGRGANVLTF
DNA: TGTGCCAGCAATGGGGGCCGTGGGGCCAACGTCCTGACTTTC
size: -
D: -
J: TRBJ2-6
V: TRBV14

CDR3: CASSLGVTGANVLTF
DNA: TGTGCCAGCAGCCTAGGAGTCACTGGGGCCAACGTCCTGACTTTC
size: -
D: -
J: TRBJ2-6
V: TRBV3-1/TRBV3-2

CDR3: CASSSYVGGNSPLHF
DNA: TGTGCCAGCAGCTCATACGTTGGGGGGAATTCACCCCTCCACTTT
size: -
D: -
J: TRBJ1-6
V: TRBV5-8

CDR3: CAWMFSGGIKETQYF
DNA: TGTGCCTGGATGTTTAGCGGGGGGATTAAAGAGACCCAGTACTTC
size: few
D: TRBD2
J: TRBJ2-5
V: TRBV30

CDR3: CASSPGQGGEQYF
DNA: TGTGCCAGCAGCCCCGGACAGGGCGGCGAGCAGTACTTC
size: -
D: TRBD1
J: TRBJ2-7
V: TRBV6-4